This passage covers 7 T cell receptor beta chains from one sample sequenced in a study of identical twins. Via MiXCR, TCRdb re-called the 5' RACE reads, giving one row per CDR3 protein. The sample consists of under 300,000 distinct CDR3 sequences, about 14% of them appearing once. The material sequenced was memory (CD45RO+) T cells sorted from blood. The source of these receptors is a woman younger than 30 in good health.

The gene calls are TRBV12-3 or TRBV12-4 and TRBJ2-2, with D perhaps matching TRBD2 (5 bases). The CDR3 spans 15 residues. Trimming took 9 bases from V and 4 from J, leaving 18 bases between them. Here the CDR3 DNA reads TGTGCCAGAAGTCCGAGAAGCGGAAGCACCGGGGAGCTGTTTTTT. It specifies CARSPRSGSTGELFF.

In its sample, this clonotype was seen a few times. This chain links TRBV5-1 with TRBJ2-5; no definite D call. Trimming left V 5 bases short and J 4 bases short, with 6 bases between. The germline gives CDR1 SGHRS, CDR2 YFSETQ. The CDR3 has 11 residues. Here the CDR3 reads CASRSAETQYF. As DNA, the CDR3 is TGCGCCAGCAGGTCGGCAGAGACCCAGTACTTC.

The table lists this clonotype with a few counts. The chain joins TRBV3-1 to TRBJ1-1; D gene uncertain. CDR1 LGHDT and CDR2 YNNKEL come from the germline V gene (reference sequence). The CDR3 runs to 12 residues. Trimming left V 1 base short and J 3 bases short, with 3 bases between. CDR3 region: CASSQAYTEAFF. In DNA, the CDR3 is TGTGCCAGCAGCCAAGCCTACACTGAAGCTTTCTTT. Complete variable domain (other parts from reference TRBV3-1 and TRBJ1-1): DTAVSQTPKYLVTQMGNDKSIKCEQNLGHDTMYWYKQDSKKFLKIMFSYNNKELIINETVPNRFSPKSPDKAHLNLHINSLELGDSAVYFCASSQAYTEAFFGQGTRLTVV.

The chain is built from TRBV7-2 and TRBJ1-2; D perhaps matches TRBD1 (5 bases). CDR3 length equals 11 residues. Germline CDR1 SGHTA, CDR2 FQGNSA. V lost 5 bases and J lost 8, with 9 bases in between. This CDR3 is CASSAREGYTF. The CDR3 nucleotides read TGTGCCAGCAGCGCCAGGGAGGGCTACACCTTC.

This clonotype was counted a few times. This chain joins TRBV29-1 and TRBJ2-3; 7 bases line up with TRBD1. J gave up 4 bases and V 7 bases, and 14 bases lay outside the gene matches. The germline gives CDR1 SQVTM, CDR2 ANQGSEA. This CDR3 is 15 amino acids long. This CDR3 is CSAARQGVPPDTQYF. DNA of the CDR3: TGCAGCGCTGCTCGGCAGGGGGTTCCCCCAGATACGCAGTATTTT.

A few counts support this clonotype. V and J are TRBV14 and TRBJ2-3; D is undetermined. In germline, CDR1 is SGHDN, CDR2 FVKESK. Trimming pared 4 bases from V and 4 bases from J, leaving 9 bases between. CDR3 length: 13 residues. CDR3 nucleotide sequence: TGTGCCAGCAGCCTTAATCCCCCAGATACGCAGTATTTT. Amino acids: CASSLNPPDTQYF.

This clonotype has more than one count but fewer than ten. The chain carries TRBV6-5 and TRBJ1-1, with TRBD1 matching 7 bases. CDR1 MNHEY and CDR2 SVGAGI come from the germline V gene. The CDR3 runs to 15 residues. Trimming at V came to 0 bases and at J to 6 bases, leaving 7 bases not matched to a gene. The CDR3 spells CASSYSSTGESEAFF. In DNA, the CDR3 is TGTGCCAGCAGTTACTCCTCTACAGGGGAGTCTGAAGCTTTCTTT.